This T cell receptor beta chain originates from a study of post-analysis software for immune sequencing data (dated by TCRdb to the mid-2010s). Study-wide context: Relapsing-remitting, secondary progressive and progressive-relapsing multiple sclerosis were recorded as disease courses, and subtype annotation was lacking for some patients. Patient repertoires were compared against 10 to 12 previously published healthy control repertoires from donors aged roughly 6 to 25 years. A subset of samples was prepared in parallel using single-end sample barcoding, then pooled and co-amplified after Illumina adapter ligation. The study at large found these results: Strong co-clustering of samples prepared in the same batch was shown by direct clustering with F measure, prompting a batch-effect correction. The control group was slightly older than the multiple sclerosis patient group. Significantly higher frequencies in patients than in controls were found for roughly 5 TRBV segments, including TRBV5-6, TRBV5-1 and TRBV20-1. Normalized Chao1 diversity was significantly lower in multiple sclerosis patients than controls, suggesting substantial peripheral T-cell clonal expansion.

From the cysteine through the phenylalanine, the CDR3 covers 12 amino acids. Only the CDR3 portion is preserved as DNA: 36 bases, with reading frame beginning at the first base. Reading the germline V gene (reference sequence) gives CDR1 SEHNR and CDR2 FQNEAQ. The V end loses 1 base and the J end loses 7 bases, and a stretch of 7 bases separates them. Remarks on this clonotype: Its target antigen remains unknown. Base qualities are not provided; no much larger clone lies one nucleotide away.

To demonstrate the VDJtools post-analysis software, TCR beta repertoires were profiled from the peripheral blood of over ten young patients with multiple sclerosis. Multiple sclerosis patients were children and adolescents aged about 6 to 17 years. The library was produced with PCR. Instrument on record: Illumina HiSeq 2500. To reduce PCR and sequencing biases, unique molecular identifiers were incorporated into the TCR beta cDNA libraries. Around 500,000 cDNA molecules were obtained for every 1 to 10 million input T cells, so each molecule roughly corresponded to one T cell. The same protocol used for the earlier healthy control dataset was applied to prepare and sequence the patient libraries. Samples belonging to the same batch were prepared together, multiplexed and sequenced on a shared HiSeq lane. The authors processed their data as follows. Raw barcoded reads were processed with MIGEC, and single-read molecular identifier groups were discarded before consensus assembly and CDR3 extraction. VDJtools was used for post-analysis of the clonotype tables, with diversity normalized by down-sampling every dataset to the smallest sample size. In repertoire overlap clustering, CDR3 amino acid sequences, but not nucleotide sequences, were matched to correct batch-related cross-sample contamination. TCRdb reworked the public reads: Q25 trimming with fastp, MiXCR clone assembly, productive beta chains retained. Every CDR3 protein is listed once, alongside the most common genes and DNA of its rows. It is TCRdb's table, rather than the study itself, that gives the V and J calls and clone size. For this sample there are some 500,000 distinct CDR3 sequences; 45% appear just once. 12% of the sample goes to the ten largest clones.

This receptor was taken from a girl aged 10 to 17 with multiple sclerosis. The sequenced sample consisted of blood. The rearranged chain carries TRBV7-9 and TRBJ1-1; perhaps TRBD1 is the D gene, with 5 bases matching. The CDR3 is CASSLDRNEAFF. The DNA is TGTGCCAGCAGCTTAGACAGGAATGAAGCTTTCTTT.